The 25 T cell receptor beta chains listed next were all sequenced from one sample in a study of blood T cell repertoires in COVID-19. Assay: immunoSEQ multiplex PCR; the TCRdb copy retains only in-frame clones and omits some. The data show 110,000 to 150,000 clones, approximately 85% seen once. Material for sequencing was peripheral blood. These receptors were obtained from a woman aged 80 or over with acute or convalescent COVID-19.

This clone was found once. This chain links TRBV25-1 with TRBJ2-2; perhaps TRBD2 as D (6 bases). Germline V gene sequence: CDR1 MGHDK, CDR2 SYGVNS. The CDR3 is made up of 15 amino acids. Trimming took 4 bases from V and 7 from J, leaving 16 bases between them. CDR3 protein: CASSGPGRKSGELFF. The CDR3 coding sequence is TGTGCCAGCAGTGGTCCAGGGAGGAAGAGCGGGGAGCTGTTTTTT.

The chain links TRBV10-3 to TRBJ2-2; D is possibly TRBD1 (6 bases). Germline values: CDR1 ENHRY, CDR2 SYGVKD. Trimming left V 10 bases short and J 1 base short, with 13 bases between. There are 14 residues in the CDR3. The CDR3 coding sequence is TGTGCCACAGGGGCCAGCGGGAACACCGGGGAGCTGTTTTTT. Its protein is CATGASGNTGELFF.

This clone was detected only once. The rearrangement links TRBV18 to TRBJ1-1; weak D call: TRBD1 (5 bases). CDR1 and CDR2 from the germline V gene are KGHSH and LQKENI. Trimming cost V 3 bases and J 7 bases, with 9 bases left between them. This CDR3 has 12 residues. This CDR3 reads CASSPFQGEAFF. The CDR3, as DNA: TGTGCCAGCTCACCTTTCCAGGGTGAAGCTTTCTTT.

As regards this clone: A junction boundary mismatches the germline segment, possibly from a read error. Other DNA sequences in the sample encode the same CDR3. The gene calls are TRBV28 and TRBJ1-1; 7 nucleotides match TRBD1. Germline CDR1 reads MDHEN; CDR2 reads SYDVKM. This CDR3 has 15 amino acids. CDR3 sequence: CASSFGGQRNTEAFF. The CDR3, as DNA: TGCGCCAGCAGTTTCGGGGGACAGAGGAACACTGAAGCTTTCTTT.

This chain uses TRBV6-6 with TRBJ2-7; 8 bases are shared with TRBD2. Trimming took 5 bases from V and 2 from J; bases not matched to a gene: 11. Germline CDR1 and CDR2: MNHNY and SVGAGI (reference sequence). The CDR3 loop spans 16 amino acids. CDR3 residues: CASSPRGGLSPYEQYF. The CDR3, as DNA: TGTGCCAGCAGTCCCCGGGGGGGGCTATCTCCCTACGAGCAGTACTTC.

The chain has TRBV5-1 and TRBJ1-6; D is ambiguous. Looked up from germline, CDR1 is SGHRS and CDR2 is YFSETQ. The CDR3 consists of 17 residues. The V gene lost 2 bases and the J gene lost 3 bases, with 15 bases spanning the gap. The CDR3 DNA reads TGCGCCAGCAGCTTTGGGGTGGAGGGCCACTATAATTCACCCCTCCACTTT. This translates into CASSFGVEGHYNSPLHF.

The chain is built from TRBV18 and TRBJ1-5; 7 bases match TRBD1. This CDR3 contains 14 residues. After removal of 6 bases from V and 6 bases from J, the junction contained 8 bases not matched to a gene. Germline V lookup: CDR1 KGHSH, CDR2 LQKENI. DNA for the CDR3: TGTGCCAGCTCGGGGACAGAAGGGAGTCAGCCCCAGCATTTT. The encoded protein is CASSGTEGSQPQHF.

V and J are TRBV6-2 or TRBV6-3 and TRBJ2-3; D call uncertain. Germline V CDR1 and CDR2: MNHEY, SVGEGT. This CDR3 has 16 residues. V was shortened by 2 bases and J by 4 bases, with 16 bases between the two germline ends. CDR3 in DNA: TGTGCCAGCAGTTACGACACCTTATGGCCATCAGATACGCAGTATTTT. Translated: CASSYDTLWPSDTQYF.

The chain is built from TRBV5-6 and TRBJ2-1; 10 positions agree with TRBD1. The germline V gene has CDR1 SGHDT and CDR2 YYEEEE. V lost 4 bases to trimming and J lost 6 bases; unmatched junction nucleotides: 13. This CDR3 has 17 residues. The CDR3: CASSLDAGTGVFNEQFF. CDR3 nucleotide sequence: TGTGCCAGCAGCCTGGACGCCGGGACAGGGGTTTTCAATGAGCAGTTCTTC.

The rearrangement uses TRBV7-2 and TRBJ2-2, with D perhaps matching TRBD2 (6 bases). CDR1 and CDR2 from the germline V gene are SGHTA and FQGNSA. V was trimmed by 4 bases and J by 3 bases, leaving 12 bases between them. This CDR3 is built from 15 residues. This chain's CDR3 is CASSSRDFHTGELFF. CDR3 coding DNA: TGTGCCAGCAGCTCTCGGGACTTTCACACCGGGGAGCTGTTTTTT.

The rearrangement uses TRBV24-1 and TRBJ2-1; 8 nucleotides line up with TRBD1. Germline CDR1 KGHDR, CDR2 SFDVKD. The length of the CDR3 is 16 residues. With 4 bases clipped from V and 7 bases from J, the junction kept 11 bases outside the gene matches. CDR3 residues: CATSDLGQGAENEQFF. The CDR3 DNA reads TGTGCCACCAGTGACCTCGGGCAGGGGGCGGAAAATGAGCAGTTCTTC.

The genes are TRBV12-3 or TRBV12-4 and TRBJ2-1; 7 bases line up with TRBD1. The CDR3 totals 12 residues. The trim removed 5 bases at V and 11 bases at J, leaving 6 bases unmatched. This CDR3 is CASSTPGQKQFF. The CDR3 coding sequence is TGTGCCAGCAGTACACCGGGACAGAAGCAGTTCTTC.

This rearrangement joins TRBV10-3 to TRBJ2-3, with D perhaps matching TRBD1 (6 bases). Germline-derived CDR1 and CDR2 are ENHRY and SYGVKD. Between the trimmed V and J ends, which lost 5 bases and 6 bases, there was a span of 15 bases. The CDR3 has 14 amino acids. The CDR3 coding sequence is TGTGCCATCAGTAAGGGGGAGAGAGGGGATACGCAGTATTTT. Protein sequence: CAISKGERGDTQYF.

The V and J genes are TRBV6-4 and TRBJ1-5, with 8 bases lining up with TRBD1. Germline V lookup: CDR1 MRHNA, CDR2 SNTAGT. J was trimmed by 2 bases and V by 2 bases; bases with no gene match: 2. This CDR3 spans 15 amino acids. CDR3 protein: CASSDPGGCNQPQHF. DNA of the CDR3: TGTGCCAGCAGTGACCCAGGGGGCTGCAATCAGCCCCAGCATTTT.

A single count supports this clone. The rearrangement links TRBV28 to TRBJ2-7; possibly TRBD2 for D (5 bases). Per germline, CDR1 MDHEN and CDR2 SYDVKM. The CDR3 sequence is 14 residues long. The V end was cut by 5 bases, the J end by 6 bases, with 17 bases between. CDR3 in DNA: TGTGCCAGCAGTGGCGGGCGGTTTAGTGGCGAGCAGTACTTC. Translation: CASSGGRFSGEQYF.

This clone was seen only once. V usage is TRBV5-1 and J usage is TRBJ2-1; 9 nucleotides line up with TRBD2. Germline V CDR1 and CDR2: SGHRS, YFSETQ. There are 15 residues in the CDR3. Unmatched junction bases numbered 5, after V lost 3 bases and J lost 4 bases. CDR3 sequence: CASSSGTSRYNEQFF. The CDR3 DNA is TGCGCCAGCAGCTCCGGGACTAGCAGATACAATGAGCAGTTCTTC.

The chain joins TRBV6-5 to TRBJ2-7; 8 nucleotides line up with TRBD1. The CDR3 has 13 amino acids. Germline assignment: CDR1 MNHEY and CDR2 SVGAGI. The J segment lost 7 bases and the V segment lost 6 bases, leaving 8 bases of the junction unmatched. In nucleotides, the CDR3 is TGTGCCAGCAGCCGAGGACAGGGAGGAGAGCAGTACTTC. Its translation: CASSRGQGGEQYF.

This chain uses TRBV4-1 with TRBJ2-7; the D gene is possibly TRBD2 (6 bases). Germline values: CDR1 MGHRA, CDR2 YSYEKL. Trimming took 0 bases from V and 2 from J, leaving 17 bases between them. The CDR3 sequence is 17 residues long. Here the CDR3 reads CASSQDNPGTFPYEQYF. Here the CDR3 DNA reads TGCGCCAGCAGCCAAGATAACCCCGGGACTTTCCCCTACGAGCAGTACTTC.

This chain connects TRBV20-1 to TRBJ1-5; D perhaps matches TRBD1 (5 bases). The CDR3 has 12 amino acids. Germline V gene lookup returns CDR1 DFQATT and CDR2 SNEGSKA (reference sequence). Between the trimmed V and J ends, which lost 3 bases and 5 bases, there was a span of 8 bases. The CDR3 loop reads CSASTGDQPQHF. CDR3 DNA sequence: TGCAGTGCTAGTACGGGGGATCAGCCCCAGCATTTT.

The chain recombines TRBV7-3 with TRBJ2-7, with a tentative D call TRBD2 (6 bases). Germline lookup yields CDR1 SGHTA and CDR2 FQGTGA. Trimming removed 5 bases at V and 6 bases at J, with 14 bases between. CDR3 size: 13 residues. DNA of the CDR3: TGTGCCAGCAGCCGCACCCAGGGAGGCGAGCAGTACTTC. Translating gives CASSRTQGGEQYF.

This chain uses TRBV10-3 with TRBJ2-7; a possible D gene is TRBD2 (5 bases). CDR1 is ENHRY and CDR2 is SYGVKD in the germline V gene. Trimming shortened V by 2 bases and J by 3 bases, and 11 bases separated the two germline ends. The length of the CDR3 is 14 residues. CDR3 residues: CAISEPGSNYEQYF. In DNA, the CDR3 is TGTGCCATCAGTGAGCCGGGGTCGAACTACGAGCAGTACTTC.

V gene TRBV5-1 combines with J gene TRBJ1-1; 8 nucleotides align to TRBD1. The V segment lost 2 bases and the J segment 6 bases; nucleotides outside the gene matches: 3. This CDR3 is built from 13 residues. Germline V gives CDR1 SGHRS, CDR2 YFSETQ. The CDR3, as DNA: TGCGCCAGCAGCTTCCAGGGGGCCTCTGAAGCTTTCTTT. Translated: CASSFQGASEAFF.

This sequence joins TRBV14 and TRBJ2-7; 9 bases are a match to TRBD1. CDR1 and CDR2 from the germline V gene are SGHDN and FVKESK. This CDR3 contains 13 residues. V shed 1 base, J shed 11 bases, and the junction held 6 bases outside the gene matches. The CDR3 bases are TGTGCCAGCAGCCAAGGGACAGGGGCGAGGAAGTACTTC. Amino acid sequence: CASSQGTGARKYF.

V usage is TRBV24-1 and J usage is TRBJ2-3; 8 bases agree with TRBD1. V gave up 3 bases and J gave up 6 bases; unmatched junction bases: 10. CDR1 is KGHDR and CDR2 is SFDVKD in the germline V gene. This CDR3 region has 16 residues. The CDR3, as DNA: TGTGCCACCAGTGATACAAAGACAGGGGTGGAGGATACGCAGTATTTT. Encoded protein: CATSDTKTGVEDTQYF.

V is TRBV4-1 and J is TRBJ2-7; TRBD2 might be the D (5 bases). Germline V CDR1 and CDR2: MGHRA, YSYEKL. CDR3 length: 13 residues. The ends were cut back, 3 bases at V and 6 bases at J, with 12 bases in the middle. In DNA form, the CDR3 reads TGCGCCAGCAGCCAGGAGGACCGAGGCGAGCAGTACTTC. Its protein is CASSQEDRGEQYF.